The 20 T cell receptor beta chains in this list originate from one sample, sequenced in a study of blood T cell repertoires in COVID-19. Sequenced by immunoSEQ multiplex PCR; TCRdb stores in-frame clones only, minus some. Of approximately 120,000 clones in the sample, around four fifths are singletons; the top ten hold approximately 5.9%. Sequencing used peripheral blood. The receptors here all came from a man aged 80 or over with COVID-19, enrolled during active disease.

The chain has TRBV7-2 and TRBJ1-3; weak D call: TRBD1 (6 bases). The CDR3 covers 16 residues. The V end was cut by 2 bases, the J end by 2 bases, with 13 bases between. CDR1 is SGHTA, CDR2 FQGNSA, per germline. The CDR3 here is CASSLQGPGTGNTIYF. CDR3 bases: TGTGCCAGCAGCTTACAGGGGCCGGGGACTGGAAACACCATATATTTT.

This clone was picked up one time. This chain links TRBV4-1 with TRBJ2-5; TRBD1 might be the D (6 bases). V was clipped by 0 bases and J by 4 bases, with 9 bases between them. This CDR3 comprises 14 residues. Per germline, CDR1 MGHRA and CDR2 YSYEKL. The CDR3 spells CASSQDGTRETQYF. The DNA for the CDR3 is TGCGCCAGCAGCCAAGACGGGACACGAGAGACCCAGTACTTC.

The chain has TRBV5-5 and TRBJ1-2, with no clear D. Trimming took off 2 bases at V and 12 bases at J, with 8 bases between the two ends. The CDR3 length is 10 residues. Germline CDR1 reads SGHKS; CDR2 reads YYEKEE (reference sequence). This CDR3 is CASSFGRDTF. DNA for the CDR3: TGTGCCAGCAGCTTTGGGCGAGACACCTTC.

This clone occurred a few times. J is TRBJ1-6 and V is TRBV3-1 (or the pseudogene TRBV3-2); TRBD1 agrees at 9 bases. There are 16 residues in the CDR3. Germline V gene lookup returns CDR1 LGHDT and CDR2 YNNKEL (reference sequence). V gave up 1 base and J gave up 10 bases; unmatched junction bases: 8. DNA of the CDR3: TGTGCCAGCAGCCAAGCAACAGGGGGCGGGAGATCACCCCTCCACTTT. This codes for CASSQATGGGRSPLHF.

The chain couples TRBV5-6 to TRBJ1-1; 7 nucleotides agree with TRBD1. V gave up 4 bases and J gave up 7 bases; unmatched junction bases: 7. The CDR3 contains 13 residues. CDR1 is SGHDT, CDR2 YYEEEE, per germline. The CDR3 DNA is TGTGCCAGCAGCGAACTAGACAGGGTTGAAGCTTTCTTT. Translating gives CASSELDRVEAFF.

The gene calls are TRBV11-3 and TRBJ2-5, with TRBD1 identical over 11 bases. J was trimmed by 4 bases and V by 6 bases; bases with no gene match: 10. Germline CDR1 SGHNT, CDR2 YENEEA. The CDR3 contains 16 residues. The CDR3 reads CASSSSGQGAGETQYF. The CDR3 bases are TGTGCCAGCAGTAGCTCAGGACAGGGGGCCGGAGAGACCCAGTACTTC.

The chain uses TRBV24-1 and TRBJ2-3, with D possibly TRBD1 on 6 matching bases. The CDR3 extends over 14 amino acids. Germline-derived CDR1 and CDR2 are KGHDR and SFDVKD. Trimming stripped 3 bases from V and 6 bases from J, with 12 bases between. The CDR3: CATSDPQRGDTQYF. DNA of the CDR3: TGTGCCACCAGTGATCCACAAAGGGGGGATACGCAGTATTTT.

This clone was recorded only once. The chain carries TRBV12-3 or TRBV12-4 and TRBJ2-5, with 8 bases lining up with TRBD2. The CDR3 extends over 13 amino acids. The V gene end was trimmed by 3 bases and the J gene end by 5 bases; junction bases not matched to a gene: 2. As DNA, the CDR3 is TGTGCCAGCAGTTTGCGGGGGGTCGAGACCCAGTACTTC. Residues: CASSLRGVETQYF.

The chain joins TRBV11-3 to TRBJ2-7; 14 bases map to TRBD2. In germline, CDR1 is SGHNT, CDR2 YENEEA. There are 15 residues in the CDR3. J lost 4 bases, V lost 6 bases, and 5 bases had no gene match. CDR3 residues: CASSPGLAGDYEQYF. The DNA of the CDR3 is TGTGCCAGCAGTCCGGGACTAGCGGGAGATTACGAGCAGTACTTC.

The rearrangement links TRBV21-1 to TRBJ1-5. TRBV21-1 counts as a pseudogene. The CDR3 runs 13 residues. This CDR3 reads CARVNGDYQLQHF. The CDR3 nucleotides are TGTGCCAGGGTCAACGGGGATTATCAGCTCCAGCATTTT.

Only one count was recorded for this clone. The chain employs TRBV27 and TRBJ2-1; 8 bases agree with TRBD2. CDR3 length: 16 amino acids. V lost 4 bases and J lost 8; bases outside the gene matches: 13. The germline V gene encodes CDR1 MNHEY and CDR2 SMNVEV (reference sequence). CDR3: CASSSPPTGGLYEQFF. CDR3 bases: TGTGCCAGCAGTTCTCCCCCCACGGGAGGGTTGTATGAGCAGTTCTTC.

The V gene is TRBV11-2, the J gene TRBJ2-1; maybe TRBD1 (5 bases). The germline gives CDR1 SGHAT, CDR2 FQNNGV. V was pared by 5 bases and J by 6 bases, with 11 bases between. The CDR3 loop spans 13 amino acids. The CDR3 loop reads CASSPQRGNEQFF. The CDR3 bases are TGTGCCAGCAGCCCCCAAAGGGGCAATGAGCAGTTCTTC. The full variable domain, with the rest looked up from reference TRBV11-2 and TRBJ2-1, is EAGVAQSPRYKIIEKRQSVAFWCNPISGHATLYWYQQILGQGPKLLIQFQNNGVVDDSQLPKDRFSAERLKGVDSTLKIQPAKLEDSAVYLCASSPQRGNEQFFGPGTRLTVL.

This clone showed up just a few times. The chain couples TRBV19 to TRBJ1-6; the D is unclear. The CDR3 totals 12 residues. The ends were cut back, 2 bases at V and 14 bases at J, with 10 bases in the middle. From germline, CDR1 is LNHDA and CDR2 SQIVND (reference sequence). The CDR3 nucleotides read TGTGCCAGTAGTATACCCAGTAATTCCCTCCACTTT. Translated: CASSIPSNSLHF. Using reference TRBV19 and TRBJ1-6 for the parts outside the CDR3, the full variable domain is DGGITQSPKYLFRKEGQNVTLSCEQNLNHDAMYWYRQDPGQGLRLIYYSQIVNDFQKGDIAEGYSVSREKKESFPLTVTSAQKNPTAFYLCASSIPSNSLHFGNGTRLTVT.

In its sample, this clone was seen a few times. This chain joins TRBV28 and TRBJ2-7; D perhaps matches TRBD2 (6 bases). The ends were cut back, 5 bases at V and 2 bases at J, with 16 bases in the middle. The germline CDR1 and CDR2 sequences are MDHEN and SYDVKM. This CDR3 region has 15 residues. The CDR3 spells CASSGAGSGAYEQYF. The CDR3 bases are TGTGCCAGCAGTGGGGCCGGGAGTGGGGCCTACGAGCAGTACTTC.

This clone was detected a few times. This sequence joins TRBV5-5 and TRBJ2-7, with 10 positions matching TRBD2. From germline, CDR1 is SGHKS and CDR2 YYEKEE (reference sequence). V dropped 3 bases and J dropped 3; count of bases not matched to a gene: 9. The CDR3 runs 16 residues. CDR3 residues: CASSSLAGALRYEQYF. The CDR3 region has the DNA TGTGCCAGCAGCTCTCTAGCGGGAGCCCTTCGCTACGAGCAGTACTTC.

The chain combines TRBV18 with TRBJ1-4; D gene uncertain. The CDR3 contains 12 residues. Germline V CDR1 and CDR2: KGHSH, LQKENI. V shed 5 bases and J shed 7 bases, with 8 bases lying between them. CDR3 in amino acids: CASSSGAEKLFF. The CDR3 nucleotides read TGTGCCAGCTCATCGGGAGCTGAAAAACTGTTTTTT.

The count of this clone is one. The V gene is TRBV5-6, the J gene TRBJ1-6; 7 bases are a match to TRBD1. Losses at the gene ends were 4 bases for V and 8 bases for J; bases not matched to a gene: 6. Germline assignment: CDR1 SGHDT and CDR2 YYEEEE. CDR3 length: 14 amino acids. The CDR3 DNA is TGTGCCAGCAGCCCTCGGACAGGATATTCACCCCTCCACTTT. Translating it yields CASSPRTGYSPLHF.

The V and J genes are TRBV27 and TRBJ1-2; TRBD1 aligns across 11 bases. The germline V gene has CDR1 MNHEY and CDR2 SMNVEV (reference sequence). This CDR3 has 14 residues. The trim removed 5 bases at V and 7 bases at J, leaving 6 bases unmatched. The CDR3 region is CASSPGQGVFGYTF. CDR3 DNA: TGTGCCAGCAGTCCGGGACAGGGGGTCTTTGGCTACACCTTC.

This chain connects TRBV7-3 to TRBJ1-6, with D unclear. CDR3 size: 14 residues. Germline V gene sequence: CDR1 SGHTA, CDR2 FQGTGA. The V gene lost 2 bases and the J gene lost 4 bases, with 6 bases spanning the gap. In DNA, the CDR3 is TGTGCCAGCAGCTTATTAAATTATAATTCACCCCTCCACTTT. Protein sequence: CASSLLNYNSPLHF.

This chain joins TRBV11-2 and TRBJ2-7; D remains ambiguous. Per the germline V gene, CDR1 is SGHAT and CDR2 is FQNNGV. The CDR3 covers 14 residues. Trimming stripped 5 bases from V and 2 bases from J, with 13 bases between. The CDR3 reads CASSVRHGPYEQYF. CDR3 coding DNA: TGTGCCAGCAGCGTCCGCCATGGGCCCTACGAGCAGTACTTC.